The sequence of this TCR beta chain was determined in a study of T cell responses to AZD1222 COVID-19 vaccine. Study-level information: Second doses that came at about 4 or about 12 weeks were put together.

Study-wide findings and caveats: Following two doses of AZD1222, Spike-specific TCR breadth and depth rose. Unmutated variant regions are reportedly the target of nearly half of TCRs that are spike-specific. Baseline seropositivity occurred in only 5 to 7 AZD1222 recipients.

In the case of this clone: The antigen is not known.

TCRdb keeps only in-frame clones here, not all; method: immunoSEQ multiplex PCR. The sample yields tens of thousands of clones, approximately 85% seen once. The TCR originated in an adult in good health. The sample here was peripheral blood, taken on day 0 of AZD1222 vaccination.

CDR3 coding DNA: TGTGCCAGCTCACTACTTGACACCTATTACGAGCAGTACTTC. It encodes CASSLLDTYYEQYF. The rearrangement links TRBV18 to TRBJ2-7; D call uncertain. The CDR3 is 14 amino acids. CDR1 KGHSH and CDR2 LQKENI come from the germline V gene. Trimming pared 4 bases from V and 4 bases from J, leaving 14 bases between.